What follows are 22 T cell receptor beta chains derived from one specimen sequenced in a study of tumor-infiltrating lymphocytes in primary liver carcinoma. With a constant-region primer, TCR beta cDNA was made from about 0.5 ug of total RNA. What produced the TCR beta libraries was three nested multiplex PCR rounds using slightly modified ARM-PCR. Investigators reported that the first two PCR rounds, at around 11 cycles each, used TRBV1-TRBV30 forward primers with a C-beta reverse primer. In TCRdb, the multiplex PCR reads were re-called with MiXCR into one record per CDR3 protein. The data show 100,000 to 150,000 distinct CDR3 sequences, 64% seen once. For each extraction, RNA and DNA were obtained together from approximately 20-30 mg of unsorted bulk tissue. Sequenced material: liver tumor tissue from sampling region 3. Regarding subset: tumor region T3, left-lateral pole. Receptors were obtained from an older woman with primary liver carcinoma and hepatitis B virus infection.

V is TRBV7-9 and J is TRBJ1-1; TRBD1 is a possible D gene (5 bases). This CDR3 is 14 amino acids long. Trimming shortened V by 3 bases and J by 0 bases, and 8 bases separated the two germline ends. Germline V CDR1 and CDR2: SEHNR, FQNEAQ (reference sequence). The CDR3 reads CASSFQGMNTEAFF. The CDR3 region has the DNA TGTGCCAGCAGCTTCCAGGGCATGAACACTGAAGCTTTCTTT.

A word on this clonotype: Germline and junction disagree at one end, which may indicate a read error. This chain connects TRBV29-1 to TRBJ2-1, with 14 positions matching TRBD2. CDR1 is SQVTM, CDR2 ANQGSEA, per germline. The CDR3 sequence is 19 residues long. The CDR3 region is CTVETPLTSGRARGNEQFF. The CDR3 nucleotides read TGCACCGTTGAAACACCGTTGACTAGCGGGAGGGCCAGGGGAAATGAGCAGTTCTTC.

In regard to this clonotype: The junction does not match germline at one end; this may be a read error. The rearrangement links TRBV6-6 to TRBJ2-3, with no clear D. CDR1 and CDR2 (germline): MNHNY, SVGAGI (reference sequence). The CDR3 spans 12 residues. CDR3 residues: CASSLGIDTHYF. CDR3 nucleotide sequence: TGTGCCAGCAGTTTGGGCATAGATACGCACTATTTT.

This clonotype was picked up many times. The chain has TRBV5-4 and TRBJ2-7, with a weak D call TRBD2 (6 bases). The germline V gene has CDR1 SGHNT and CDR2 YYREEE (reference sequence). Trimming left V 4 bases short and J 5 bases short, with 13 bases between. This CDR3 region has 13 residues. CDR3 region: CASSLTGVDEQYF. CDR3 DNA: TGTGCCAGCAGCCTGACGGGAGTCGACGAGCAGTACTTC.

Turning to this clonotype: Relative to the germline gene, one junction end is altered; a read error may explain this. The CDR3 region is CTSKSVSGAQETQYF. The CDR3 DNA is TGTACCAGCAAGTCGGTTAGCGGGGCGCAAGAGACCCAGTACTTC. The genes are TRBV7-9 and TRBJ2-5; TRBD2 aligns across 8 bases. The CDR3 extends over 15 amino acids. Germline V gene lookup returns CDR1 SEHNR and CDR2 FQNEAQ (reference sequence).

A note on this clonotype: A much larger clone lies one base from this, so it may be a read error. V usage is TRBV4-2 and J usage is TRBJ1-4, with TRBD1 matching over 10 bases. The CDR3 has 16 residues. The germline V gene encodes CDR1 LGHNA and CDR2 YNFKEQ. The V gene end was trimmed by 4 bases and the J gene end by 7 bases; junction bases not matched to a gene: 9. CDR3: CASSRIDRGRGEKLFF. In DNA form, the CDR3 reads TGTGCCAGCAGCCGAATTGACAGGGGGCGCGGTGAAAAACTGTTTTTT.

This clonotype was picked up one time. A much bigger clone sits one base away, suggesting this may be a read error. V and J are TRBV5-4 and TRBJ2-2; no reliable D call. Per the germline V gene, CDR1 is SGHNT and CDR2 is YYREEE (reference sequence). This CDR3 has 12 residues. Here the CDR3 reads CARSLTTGELFF. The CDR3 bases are TGTGCCAGAAGCTTGACCACCGGGGAGCTGTTTTTT.

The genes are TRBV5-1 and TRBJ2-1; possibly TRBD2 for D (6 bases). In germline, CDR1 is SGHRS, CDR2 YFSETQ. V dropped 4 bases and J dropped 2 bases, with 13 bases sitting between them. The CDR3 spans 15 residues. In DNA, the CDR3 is TGCGCCAGCAGCCCGGGCGGAGGGGCCTACAATGAGCAGTTCTTC. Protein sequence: CASSPGGGAYNEQFF.

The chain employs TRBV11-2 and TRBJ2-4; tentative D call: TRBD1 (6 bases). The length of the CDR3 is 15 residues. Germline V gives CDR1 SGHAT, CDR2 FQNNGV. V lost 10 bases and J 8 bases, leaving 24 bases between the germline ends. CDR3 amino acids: CANSLDGWGRDIQYF. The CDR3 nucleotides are TGTGCCAATAGCTTAGATGGTTGGGGGCGTGACATTCAGTACTTC. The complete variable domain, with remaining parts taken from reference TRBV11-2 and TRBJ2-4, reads EAGVAQSPRYKIIEKRQSVAFWCNPISGHATLYWYQQILGQGPKLLIQFQNNGVVDDSQLPKDRFSAERLKGVDSTLKIQPAKLEDSAVYLCANSLDGWGRDIQYFGAGTRLSVL.

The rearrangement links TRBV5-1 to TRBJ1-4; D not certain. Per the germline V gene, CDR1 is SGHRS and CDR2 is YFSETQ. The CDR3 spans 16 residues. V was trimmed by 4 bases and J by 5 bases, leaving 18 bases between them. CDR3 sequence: CASSPMGSLGNEKLFF. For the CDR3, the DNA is TGCGCCAGCAGCCCCATGGGTTCTCTCGGGAATGAAAAACTGTTTTTT.

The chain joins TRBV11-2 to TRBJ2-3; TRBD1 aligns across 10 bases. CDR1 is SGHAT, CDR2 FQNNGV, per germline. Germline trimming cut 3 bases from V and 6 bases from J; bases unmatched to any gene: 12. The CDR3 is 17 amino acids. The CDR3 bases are TGTGCCAGCAGCTTTTCAGGGACAGGGGTAGGACTTGATACGCAGTATTTT. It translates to CASSFSGTGVGLDTQYF.

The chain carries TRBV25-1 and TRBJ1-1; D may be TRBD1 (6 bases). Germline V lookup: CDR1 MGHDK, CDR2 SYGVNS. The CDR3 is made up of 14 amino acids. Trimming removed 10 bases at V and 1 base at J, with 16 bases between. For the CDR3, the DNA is TGTGCCACCACAGGGATAGTTACGAACACTGAAGCTTTCTTT. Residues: CATTGIVTNTEAFF.

The CDR3 DNA reads as TGTGCCAGCTTAGGGGGCGTAAGCAATCAGCCCCAGCATTTT. Protein sequence: CASLGGVSNQPQHF. This chain connects TRBV28 to TRBJ1-5; 7 bases fit TRBD1. Unmatched junction bases numbered 5, after V lost 8 bases and J lost 1 base. Germline lookup yields CDR1 MDHEN and CDR2 SYDVKM. The CDR3 is 14 residues long.

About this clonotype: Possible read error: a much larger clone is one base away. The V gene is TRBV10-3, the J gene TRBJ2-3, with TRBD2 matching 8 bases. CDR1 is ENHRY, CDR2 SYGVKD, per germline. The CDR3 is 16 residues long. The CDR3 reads CVISGGTSGQGDTQYF. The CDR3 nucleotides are TGTGTCATCAGCGGGGGTACTAGCGGTCAGGGGGATACGCAGTATTTT.

Here the CDR3 reads CASTWGQTNTEAFF. The CDR3 nucleotides are TGTGCCAGCACCTGGGGACAGACTAACACTGAAGCTTTCTTT. V and J are TRBV7-9 and TRBJ1-1, with 7 bases that match TRBD1. The CDR3 is 14 residues long. The ends lost 7 bases at V and 2 bases at J; junction bases unmatched: 7. Germline V CDR1 and CDR2: SEHNR, FQNEAQ (reference sequence).

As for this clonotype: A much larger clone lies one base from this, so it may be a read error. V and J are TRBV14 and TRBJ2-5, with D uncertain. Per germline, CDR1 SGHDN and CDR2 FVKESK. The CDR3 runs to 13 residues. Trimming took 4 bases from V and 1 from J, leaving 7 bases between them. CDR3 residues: CASSRYVQETQYF. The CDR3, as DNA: TGTGCCAGCAGCCGATACGTCCAAGAGACCCAGTACTTC.

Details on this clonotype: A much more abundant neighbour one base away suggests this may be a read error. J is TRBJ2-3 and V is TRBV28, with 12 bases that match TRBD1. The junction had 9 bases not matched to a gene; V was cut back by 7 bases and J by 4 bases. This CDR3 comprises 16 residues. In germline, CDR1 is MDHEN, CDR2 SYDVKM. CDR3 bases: TGTGCCAGCAATCCACGCCGGGACAGGGGGCCAGATACGCAGTATTTT. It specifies CASNPRRDRGPDTQYF. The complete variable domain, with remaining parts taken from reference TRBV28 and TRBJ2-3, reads DVKVTQSSRYLVKRTGEKVFLECVQDMDHENMFWYRQDPGLGLRLIYFSYDVKMKEKGDIPEGYSVSREKKERFSLILESASTNQTSMYLCASNPRRDRGPDTQYFGPGTRLTVL.

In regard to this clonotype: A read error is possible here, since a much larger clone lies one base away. CDR3 sequence (DNA): TGTGACAGCAGCTTGGGACAGGGGGCGAGGGACTATGGCTACACCTTC. Its protein product is CDSSLGQGARDYGYTF. This chain joins TRBV5-6 and TRBJ1-2; 12 bases match TRBD1. Germline-derived CDR1 and CDR2 are SGHDT and YYEEEE. This CDR3 has 16 amino acids. The full variable domain, in which reference TRBV5-6 and TRBJ1-2 provide the parts outside the CDR3, is DAGVTQSPTHLIKTRGQQVTLRCSPKSGHDTVSWYQQALGQGPQFIFQYYEEEERQRGNFPDRFSGHQFPNYSSELNVNALLLGDSALYLCDSSLGQGARDYGYTFGSGTRLTVV.

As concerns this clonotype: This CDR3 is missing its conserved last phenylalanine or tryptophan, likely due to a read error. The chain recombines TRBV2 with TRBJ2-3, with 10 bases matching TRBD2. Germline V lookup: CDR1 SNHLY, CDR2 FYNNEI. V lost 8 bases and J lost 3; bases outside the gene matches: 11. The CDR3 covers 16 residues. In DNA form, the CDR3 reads TGTGCCAGCGGGGGTTTATCTAGCGGGGGTACAGATACGCAGTATTTG. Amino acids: CASGGLSSGGTDTQYL.

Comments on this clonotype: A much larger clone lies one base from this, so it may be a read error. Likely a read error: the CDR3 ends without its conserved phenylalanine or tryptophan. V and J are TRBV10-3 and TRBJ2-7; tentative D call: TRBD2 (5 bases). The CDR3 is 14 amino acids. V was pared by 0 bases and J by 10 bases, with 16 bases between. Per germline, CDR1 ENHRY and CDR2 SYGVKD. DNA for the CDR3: TGTGCCATCAGTGAGTCGGCGGGTCTTGACAACCAGTACTCC. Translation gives CAISESAGLDNQYS.

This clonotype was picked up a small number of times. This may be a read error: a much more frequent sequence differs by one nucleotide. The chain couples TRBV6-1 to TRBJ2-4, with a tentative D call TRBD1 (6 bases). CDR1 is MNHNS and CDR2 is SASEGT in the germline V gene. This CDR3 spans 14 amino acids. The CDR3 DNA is TGTGCCAGCAGCAAAGGGGGAGCCAAAAACATTCACTACTTC. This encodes CASSKGGAKNIHYF.

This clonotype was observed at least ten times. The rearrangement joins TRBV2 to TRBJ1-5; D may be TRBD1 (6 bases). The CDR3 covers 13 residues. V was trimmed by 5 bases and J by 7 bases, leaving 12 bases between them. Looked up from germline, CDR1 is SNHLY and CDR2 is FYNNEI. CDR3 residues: CASSPQGDQPQHF. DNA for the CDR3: TGTGCCAGCAGTCCACAGGGAGACCAGCCCCAGCATTTT.